This section outlines one TCR beta chain sequence together with its context. CDR1 is MNHNS, CDR2 SASEGT, per germline. V was shortened by 2 bases and J by 5 bases, with 9 bases between the two germline ends. This CDR3 region has 14 residues. The data stem from a study of shared clonotypes between healthy human individuals. Method: immunoSEQ multiplex PCR; TCRdb's copy keeps in-frame clones and lacks some. The table lists 400,000 or so clones, around 96% of them singletons. The sequencing sample was made of memory CD8+ T cells sorted from blood. The sample's subset: CD45RO+ cells pooled with CCR7-negative TemRA cells. This sequence originates from a man aged 30 to 45 in good health. The V and J genes are TRBV6-1 and TRBJ2-2; D not certain. In DNA, the CDR3 is TGTGCCAGCAGTGAAAGGCTATTTACCGGGGAGCTGTTTTTT. Amino acid sequence: CASSERLFTGELFF.